This TCR beta chain was sequenced during a study of T-cell reconstitution after alpha-beta-depleted transplantation in children. In this sample, this clonotype turned up a few times. Germline assignment: CDR1 LGHDT and CDR2 YNNKEL (reference sequence). Unmatched junction bases numbered 3, after V lost 2 bases and J lost 2 bases. This CDR3 spans 14 amino acids. Using unique molecular identifiers, the investigators prepared the TCRbeta library. A single record per CDR3 protein comes from TCRdb applying MiXCR to the PCR reads. The profile covers hundreds of thousands of distinct CDR3 sequences, with over 10% appearing a single time and over 2% taken by the ten largest.

This TCR was recovered from a male patient younger than 18 who had a stem cell transplant for acute myeloid leukemia, so the T cells may come from the graft donor. J is TRBJ2-7 and V is TRBV3-1; 7 nucleotides line up with TRBD1. Sequences were derived from PBMCs, mostly from graft donor cells, sampled 360 days after TCRalphabeta/CD19-depleted stem cell transplant. CDR3 in amino acids: CASSQRGQTYEQYF. The CDR3 DNA is TGTGCCAGCAGCCAAAGGGGACAGACCTACGAGCAGTACTTC.